This T cell receptor beta chain is drawn from a study of T cell repertoires in cytomegalovirus infection. The table lists this clonotype with many counts. The CDR3 length is 16 residues. In germline, CDR1 is SGHNT, CDR2 YYREEE (reference sequence). The junction had 14 bases not matched to a gene; V was cut back by 4 bases and J by 5 bases. TCRdb itself ran the reads through MiXCR, one entry per CDR3 protein. Of some 220,000 distinct CDR3 sequences listed, around 6.2% were seen once; the top ten hold about 6%. The chain has TRBV5-4 and TRBJ2-5; 7 bases are a match to TRBD1. This receptor was identified in a human donor in good health (CMV status not recorded). Some clones in this sample may be carry-over from other donors' samples. The source material was PBMCs. CDR3 in amino acids: CASSHTSGGRGETQYF. The CDR3 DNA is TGTGCCAGCAGCCACACCTCAGGGGGTAGAGGGGAGACCCAGTACTTC.